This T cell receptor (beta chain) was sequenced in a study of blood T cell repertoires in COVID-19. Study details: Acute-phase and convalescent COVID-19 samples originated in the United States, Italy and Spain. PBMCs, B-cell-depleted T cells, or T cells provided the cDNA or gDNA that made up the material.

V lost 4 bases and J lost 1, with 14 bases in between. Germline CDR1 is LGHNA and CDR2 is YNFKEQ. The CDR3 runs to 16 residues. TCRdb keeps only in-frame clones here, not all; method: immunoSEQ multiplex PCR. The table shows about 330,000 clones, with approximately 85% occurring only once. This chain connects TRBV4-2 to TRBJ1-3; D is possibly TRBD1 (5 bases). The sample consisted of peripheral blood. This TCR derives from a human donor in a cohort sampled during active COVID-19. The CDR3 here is CASSPRQGQSGNTIYF. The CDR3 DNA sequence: TGTGCCAGCAGCCCGCGCCAGGGCCAATCTGGAAACACCATATATTTT.